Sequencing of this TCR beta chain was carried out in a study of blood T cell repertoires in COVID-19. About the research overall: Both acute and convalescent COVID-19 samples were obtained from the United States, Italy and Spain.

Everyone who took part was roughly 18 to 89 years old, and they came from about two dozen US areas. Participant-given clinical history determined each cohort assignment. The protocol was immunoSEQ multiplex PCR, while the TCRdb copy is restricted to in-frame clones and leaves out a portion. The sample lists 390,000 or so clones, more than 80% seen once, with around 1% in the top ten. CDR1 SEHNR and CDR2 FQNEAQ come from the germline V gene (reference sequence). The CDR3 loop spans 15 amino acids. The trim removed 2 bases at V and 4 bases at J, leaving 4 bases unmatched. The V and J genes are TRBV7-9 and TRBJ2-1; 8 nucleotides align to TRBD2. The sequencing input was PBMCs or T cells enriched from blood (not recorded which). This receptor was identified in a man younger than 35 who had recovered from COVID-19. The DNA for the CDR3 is TGTGCCAGCAGCTTAACTAGCGGAAGATACAATGAGCAGTTCTTC. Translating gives CASSLTSGRYNEQFF. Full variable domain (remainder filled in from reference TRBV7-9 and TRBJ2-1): DTGVSQNPRHKITKRGQNVTFRCDPISEHNRLYWYRQTLGQGPEFLTYFQNEAQLEKSRLLSDRFSAERPKGSFSTLEIQRTEQGDSAMYLCASSLTSGRYNEQFFGPGTRLTVL.